The rows below give T cell receptor beta chains drawn from one sample of a study of T cell changes during pregnancy in multiple sclerosis. Some clones are missing from TCRdb's copy, which holds only in-frame ones; the method was immunoSEQ multiplex PCR. The table has tens of thousands of clones, about 92% seen once. The material was peripheral blood, obtained in the third trimester of pregnancy. Source of these receptors: a female donor with multiple sclerosis, enrolled in a pregnancy study. CDR3s include the opening cysteine and the closing phenylalanine or tryptophan. The D gene is left open where the match is weak. Only some rows state a clone size, as once, few, many or a class for expanded clones.

d_call j_call v_call clone_size cdr3_nt cdr3_aa
- TRBJ2-7 TRBV7-6 - TGTGCCAGCAGCCCTGGCCCAAACTACGAGCAGTACTTC CASSPGPNYEQYF
- TRBJ2-3 TRBV27 - TGTGCCAGCAGTTTATCCGAAGCGGGCAGCACAGATACGCAGTATTTT CASSLSEAGSTDTQYF
TRBD1 TRBJ1-2 TRBV5-4 - TGTGCCAGCAGCCAGGGACAGTCTAACTATGGCTACACCTTC CASSQGQSNYGYTF
- TRBJ2-7 TRBV9 once TGTGCCAGCAGGCCAGGGCTGAACGAGCAGTACTTC CASRPGLNEQYF
- TRBJ2-7 TRBV6-1 once TGTGCCAGCCAGGGGGTGAGCGGGAGTTTATACGAGCAGTACTTC CASQGVSGSLYEQYF
- TRBJ2-7 TRBV27 - TGTGCCAGCAGTTTCCACGACAGCTACGAGCAGTACTTC CASSFHDSYEQYF
TRBD2 TRBJ2-1 TRBV10-2 - TGCGCCAGCAGCGCCAGAGGCGGGAGGACATACAATGAGCAGTTCTTC CASSARGGRTYNEQFF
TRBD1 TRBJ2-7 TRBV5-8 - TGTGCCAGCAGCAACCCAGGGACAGGGGCCTTCCAGTACTTC CASSNPGTGAFQYF
- TRBJ1-2 TRBV27 once TGTGCCAGCAGGCCCGCGGGCGGATCACGATATGGCTACACCTTC CASRPAGGSRYGYTF
TRBD2 TRBJ2-7 TRBV25-1 - TGTGCCAGCAGTCCGGGACTAGCGGGTTCGGAGCAGTACTTC CASSPGLAGSEQYF
- TRBJ1-5 TRBV7-9 once TGTGCCAGCAGCTTAGAGGGGGGGATGGAGCCCCAGCATTTT CASSLEGGMEPQHF
- TRBJ2-7 TRBV18 - TGTGCCAGCTCACCTATGAGAGGCGGCTACGAGCAGTACTTC CASSPMRGGYEQYF
- TRBJ1-2 TRBV6-1 - TGTGCCAGCAGTGAAGTGGTGGGCCGGAACTATGGCTACACCTTC CASSEVVGRNYGYTF
TRBD1 TRBJ1-5 TRBV10-3 - TGTGCCATCAGTGAGACAGACAGGGACAATCAGCCCCAGCATTTT CAISETDRDNQPQHF
TRBD2 TRBJ2-1 TRBV7-8 - TGTGCCAGCAGCTTAACAATGGCGGGAGGTAGTGTTAATGAGCAGTTCTTC CASSLTMAGGSVNEQFF
TRBD1 TRBJ2-7 TRBV28 - TGTGCCAGCAGACTGGGACAGGACCCCTCCGAGCAGTACTTC CASRLGQDPSEQYF
TRBD2 TRBJ2-2 TRBV19 - TGTGCCAGTAGTATCTCGAGCGGGAGCAGGAACACCGGGGAGCTGTTTTTT CASSISSGSRNTGELFF
TRBD1 TRBJ1-4 TRBV4-1 - TGCGCCAGCAGCCTTCGACAGGGGGCGCAGGGCGAAAAACTGTTTTTT CASSLRQGAQGEKLFF
- TRBJ2-7 TRBV7-5 - TGTGTCAGAAGCCCAACAGGGCCCCTAAGCTCCTACGAGCAGTACTTC CVRSPTGPLSSYEQYF
TRBD1 TRBJ2-7 TRBV27 - TGTGCCAGCAGTCCTATCCAGGGGGTTAGAGGCTACGAGCAGTACTTC CASSPIQGVRGYEQYF
TRBD2 TRBJ2-5 TRBV10-2 - TGCGCCAGCAGTGAAGTGGCAGCGGGAGAAGTGGAGACCCAGTACTTC CASSEVAAGEVETQYF
- TRBJ1-2 TRBV6-5 - TGTGCCAGCAGCCGCCTAGGACGGGGTTATGGCTACACCTTC CASSRLGRGYGYTF
TRBD1 TRBJ1-5 TRBV2 - TGTGCCAGCAGGGACAGGGAGAATCAGCCCCAGCATTTT CASRDRENQPQHF